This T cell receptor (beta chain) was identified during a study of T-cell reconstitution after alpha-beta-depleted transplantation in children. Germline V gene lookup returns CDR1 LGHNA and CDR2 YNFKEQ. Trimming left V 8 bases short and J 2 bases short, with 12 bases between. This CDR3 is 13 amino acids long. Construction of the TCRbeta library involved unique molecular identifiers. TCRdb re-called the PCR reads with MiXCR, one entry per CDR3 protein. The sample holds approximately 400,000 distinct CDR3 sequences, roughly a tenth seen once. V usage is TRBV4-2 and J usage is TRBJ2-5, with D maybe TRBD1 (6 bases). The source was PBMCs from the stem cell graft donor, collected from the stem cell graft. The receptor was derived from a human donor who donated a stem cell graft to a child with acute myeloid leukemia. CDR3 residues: CASGVQGQETQYF. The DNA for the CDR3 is TGTGCCAGCGGGGTACAGGGTCAAGAGACCCAGTACTTC.